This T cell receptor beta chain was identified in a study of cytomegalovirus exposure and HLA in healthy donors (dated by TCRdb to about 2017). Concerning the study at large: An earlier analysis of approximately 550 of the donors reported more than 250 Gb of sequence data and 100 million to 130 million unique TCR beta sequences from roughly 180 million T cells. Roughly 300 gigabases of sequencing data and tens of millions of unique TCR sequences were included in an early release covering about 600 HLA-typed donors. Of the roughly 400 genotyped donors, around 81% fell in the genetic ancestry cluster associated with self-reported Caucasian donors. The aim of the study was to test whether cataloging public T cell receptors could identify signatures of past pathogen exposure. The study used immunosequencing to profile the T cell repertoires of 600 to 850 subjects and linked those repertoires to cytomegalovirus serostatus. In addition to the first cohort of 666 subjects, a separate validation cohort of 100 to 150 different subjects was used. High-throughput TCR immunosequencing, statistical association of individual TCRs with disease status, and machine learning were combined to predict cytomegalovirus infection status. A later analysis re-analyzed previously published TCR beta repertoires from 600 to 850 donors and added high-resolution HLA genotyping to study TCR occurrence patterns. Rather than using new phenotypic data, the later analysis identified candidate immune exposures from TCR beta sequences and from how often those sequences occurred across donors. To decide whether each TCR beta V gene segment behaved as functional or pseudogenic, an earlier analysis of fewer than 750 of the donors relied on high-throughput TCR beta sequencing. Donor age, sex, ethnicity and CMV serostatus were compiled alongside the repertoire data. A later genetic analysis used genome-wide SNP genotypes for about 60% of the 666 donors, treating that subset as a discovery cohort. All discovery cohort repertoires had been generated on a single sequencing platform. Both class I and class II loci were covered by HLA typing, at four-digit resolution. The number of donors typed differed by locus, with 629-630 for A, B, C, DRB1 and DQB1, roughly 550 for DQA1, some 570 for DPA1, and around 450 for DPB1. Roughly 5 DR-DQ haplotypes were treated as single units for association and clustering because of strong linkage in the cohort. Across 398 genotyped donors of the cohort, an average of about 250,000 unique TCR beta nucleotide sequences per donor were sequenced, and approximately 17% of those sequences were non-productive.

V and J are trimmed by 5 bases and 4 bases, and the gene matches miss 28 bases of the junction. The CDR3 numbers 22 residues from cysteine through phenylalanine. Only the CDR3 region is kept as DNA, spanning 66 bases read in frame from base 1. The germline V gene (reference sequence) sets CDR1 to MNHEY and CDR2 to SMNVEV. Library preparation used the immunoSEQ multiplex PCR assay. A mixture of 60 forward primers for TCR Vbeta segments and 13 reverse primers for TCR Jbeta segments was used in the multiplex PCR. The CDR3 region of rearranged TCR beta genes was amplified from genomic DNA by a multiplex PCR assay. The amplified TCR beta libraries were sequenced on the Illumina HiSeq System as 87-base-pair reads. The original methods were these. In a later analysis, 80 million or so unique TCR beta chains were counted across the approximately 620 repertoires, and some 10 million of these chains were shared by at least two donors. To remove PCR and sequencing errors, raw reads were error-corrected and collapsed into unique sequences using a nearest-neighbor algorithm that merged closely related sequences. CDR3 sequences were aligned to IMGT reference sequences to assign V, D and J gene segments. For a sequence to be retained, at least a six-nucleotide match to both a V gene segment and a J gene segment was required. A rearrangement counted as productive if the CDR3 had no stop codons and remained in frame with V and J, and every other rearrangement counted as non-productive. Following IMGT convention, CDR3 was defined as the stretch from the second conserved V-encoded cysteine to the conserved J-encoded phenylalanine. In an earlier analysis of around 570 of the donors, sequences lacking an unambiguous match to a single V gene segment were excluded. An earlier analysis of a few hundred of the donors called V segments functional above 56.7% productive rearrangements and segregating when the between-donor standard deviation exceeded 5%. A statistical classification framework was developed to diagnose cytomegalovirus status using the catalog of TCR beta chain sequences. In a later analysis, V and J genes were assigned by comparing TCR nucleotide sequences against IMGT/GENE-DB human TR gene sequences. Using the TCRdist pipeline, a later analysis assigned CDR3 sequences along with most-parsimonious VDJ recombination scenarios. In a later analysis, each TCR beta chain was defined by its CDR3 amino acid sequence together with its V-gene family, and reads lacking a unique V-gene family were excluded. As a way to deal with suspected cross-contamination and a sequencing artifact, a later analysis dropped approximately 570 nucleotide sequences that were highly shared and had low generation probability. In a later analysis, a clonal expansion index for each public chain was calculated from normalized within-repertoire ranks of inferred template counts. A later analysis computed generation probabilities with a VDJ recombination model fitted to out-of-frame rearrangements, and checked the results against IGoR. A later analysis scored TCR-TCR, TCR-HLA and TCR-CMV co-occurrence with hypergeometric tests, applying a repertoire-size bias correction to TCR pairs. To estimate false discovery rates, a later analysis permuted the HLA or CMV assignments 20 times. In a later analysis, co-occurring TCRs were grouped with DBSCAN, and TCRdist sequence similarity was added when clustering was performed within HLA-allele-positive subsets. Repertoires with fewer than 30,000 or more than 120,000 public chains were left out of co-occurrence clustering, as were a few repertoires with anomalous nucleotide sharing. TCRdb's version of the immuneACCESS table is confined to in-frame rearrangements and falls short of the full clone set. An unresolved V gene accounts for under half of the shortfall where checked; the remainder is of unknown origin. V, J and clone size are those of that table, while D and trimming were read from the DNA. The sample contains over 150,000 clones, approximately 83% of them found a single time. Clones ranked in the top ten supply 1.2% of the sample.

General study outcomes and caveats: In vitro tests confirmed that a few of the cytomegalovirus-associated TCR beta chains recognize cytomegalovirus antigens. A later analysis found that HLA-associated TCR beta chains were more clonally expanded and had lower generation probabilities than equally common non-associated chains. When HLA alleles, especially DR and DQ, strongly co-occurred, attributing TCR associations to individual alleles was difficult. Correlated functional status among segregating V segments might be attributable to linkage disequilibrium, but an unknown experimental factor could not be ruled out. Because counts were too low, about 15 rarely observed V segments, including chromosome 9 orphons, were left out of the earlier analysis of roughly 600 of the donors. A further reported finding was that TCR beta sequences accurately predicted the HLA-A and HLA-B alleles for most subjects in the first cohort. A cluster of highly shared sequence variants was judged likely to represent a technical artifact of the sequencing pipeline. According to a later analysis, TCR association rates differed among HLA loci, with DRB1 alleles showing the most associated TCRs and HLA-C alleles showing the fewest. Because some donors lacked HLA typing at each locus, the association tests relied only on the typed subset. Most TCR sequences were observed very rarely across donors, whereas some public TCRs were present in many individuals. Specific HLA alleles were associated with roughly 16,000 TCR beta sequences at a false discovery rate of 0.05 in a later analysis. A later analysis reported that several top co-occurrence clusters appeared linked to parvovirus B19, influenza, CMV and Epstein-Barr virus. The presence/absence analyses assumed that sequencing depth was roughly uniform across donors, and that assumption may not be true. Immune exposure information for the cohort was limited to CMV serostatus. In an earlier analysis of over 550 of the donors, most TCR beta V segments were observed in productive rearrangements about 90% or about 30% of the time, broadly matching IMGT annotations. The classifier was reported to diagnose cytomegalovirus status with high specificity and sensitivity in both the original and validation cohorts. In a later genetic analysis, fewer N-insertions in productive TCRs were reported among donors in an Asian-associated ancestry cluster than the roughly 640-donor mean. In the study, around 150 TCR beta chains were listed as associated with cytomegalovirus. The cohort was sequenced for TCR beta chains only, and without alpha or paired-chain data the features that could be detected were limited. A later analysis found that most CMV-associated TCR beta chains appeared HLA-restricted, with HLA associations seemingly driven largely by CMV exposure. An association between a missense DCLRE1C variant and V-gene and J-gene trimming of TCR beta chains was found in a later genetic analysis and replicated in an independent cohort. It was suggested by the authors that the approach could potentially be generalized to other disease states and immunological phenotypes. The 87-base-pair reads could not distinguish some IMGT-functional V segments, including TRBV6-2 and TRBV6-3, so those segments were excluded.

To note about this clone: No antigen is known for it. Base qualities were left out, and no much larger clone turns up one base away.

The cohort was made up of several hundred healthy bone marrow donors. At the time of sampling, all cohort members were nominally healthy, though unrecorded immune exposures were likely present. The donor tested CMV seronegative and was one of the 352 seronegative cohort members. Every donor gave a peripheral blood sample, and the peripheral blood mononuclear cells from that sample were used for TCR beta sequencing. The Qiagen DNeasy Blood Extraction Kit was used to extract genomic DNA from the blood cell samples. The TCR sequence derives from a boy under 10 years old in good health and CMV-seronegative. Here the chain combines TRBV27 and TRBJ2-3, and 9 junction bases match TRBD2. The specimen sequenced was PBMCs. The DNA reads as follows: TGTGCCAGCAGTGAGGCGGGGGGGCTCGGGGTACCCTTCCCCGGGAAGCCAGATACGCAGTATTTT. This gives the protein CASSEAGGLGVPFPGKPDTQYF.